What follows describes a single TCR beta chain. Its cognate antigen is unknown. The sample originates from a study of CD8 T cells in ankylosing spondylitis. Findings and limits, study-wide: What appeared characteristic of ankylosing spondylitis blood was a TCR beta motif of 7 or 8 highly homologous variants.

Each CDR3 protein gets one entry after TCRdb re-called the 5' RACE reads with MiXCR. The repertoire includes over 700,000 distinct CDR3 sequences, around 20% of them detected once, and under 20% sits in the top ten. The CDR3 length is 20 residues. V trimming: 3 bases; J trimming: 5 bases; junction bases outside the gene matches: 18. Per the germline V gene, CDR1 is SGDLS and CDR2 is YYNGEE. Material for sequencing was blood, either unsorted or a sorted T cell fraction (not recorded which). The origin of this receptor is a male donor with ankylosing spondylitis. The chain links TRBV9 to TRBJ2-2; TRBD2 matches at 11 bases. The CDR3 region has the DNA TGTGCCAGCAGCGGCCAGGGGGCGTCGGCTAGCGGGAGGTCTACCGGGGAGCTGTTTTTT. Its protein is CASSGQGASASGRSTGELFF.